The present entry profiles one TCR beta chain with its context. A single record per CDR3 protein comes from TCRdb applying MiXCR to the 5' RACE reads. The data show approximately 530,000 distinct CDR3 sequences, with 20% to 25% seen just once and around 0.48% held by the top ten. J gave up 1 base and V 1 base, and 3 bases lay outside the gene matches. CDR1 and CDR2 from the germline V gene are KGHDR and SFDVKD. This CDR3 has 16 residues. The data originate from a study of identical twins. The sample also formed part of further work on yellow fever vaccine responses in identical twins.

Sequenced material: CD4+ T cells sorted from blood. The chain has TRBV24-1 and TRBJ2-3, with TRBD2 matching 8 bases. The TCR comes from a young woman in good health. The CDR3 spells CATSDLGRGGTDTQYF. The CDR3 nucleotides are TGTGCCACCAGTGATTTAGGGCGGGGGGGCACAGATACGCAGTATTTT.